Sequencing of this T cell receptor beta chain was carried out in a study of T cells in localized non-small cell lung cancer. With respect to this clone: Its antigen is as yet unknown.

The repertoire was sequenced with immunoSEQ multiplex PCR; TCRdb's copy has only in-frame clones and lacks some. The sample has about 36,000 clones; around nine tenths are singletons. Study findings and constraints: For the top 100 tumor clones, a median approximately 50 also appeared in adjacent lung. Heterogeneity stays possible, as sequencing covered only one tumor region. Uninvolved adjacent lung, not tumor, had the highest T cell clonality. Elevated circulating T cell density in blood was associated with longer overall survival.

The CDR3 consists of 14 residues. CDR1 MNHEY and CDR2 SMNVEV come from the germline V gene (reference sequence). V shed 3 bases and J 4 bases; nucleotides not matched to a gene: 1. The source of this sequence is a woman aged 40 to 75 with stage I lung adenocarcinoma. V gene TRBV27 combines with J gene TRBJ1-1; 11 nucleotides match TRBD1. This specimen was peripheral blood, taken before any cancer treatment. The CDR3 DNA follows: TGTGCCAGCAGTTTTGGGACAGGGGGCACTGAAGCTTTCTTT. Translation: CASSFGTGGTEAFF.